The T cell receptor (beta chain) under discussion was sequenced for a study of blood T cell repertoires in COVID-19. Study-level background: PBMCs, B-cell-depleted T cells, or T cells were the source of the cDNA or gDNA that made up the material.

Method: immunoSEQ multiplex PCR; TCRdb's copy keeps in-frame clones and lacks some. The sample holds over 200,000 clones, approximately 87% seen once. Germline CDR1 reads LGHDT; CDR2 reads YNNKEL (reference sequence). The V end lost 1 base, the J end lost 8 bases, and 11 bases lay between the germline ends. This CDR3 has 14 amino acids. Sequencing was performed on peripheral blood. The receptor was isolated from a woman between 70 and 85 years old with active or convalescent COVID-19. This chain links TRBV3-1 (or the pseudogene TRBV3-2) with TRBJ1-4, with a weak D call TRBD1 (5 bases). As DNA, the CDR3 is TGTGCCAGCAGCCAAGGCCAGGGTAGAGAAAAACTGTTTTTT. Translation: CASSQGQGREKLFF.